The 8 T cell receptor beta chains presented below share a single source sample, sequenced in a study of T cells after yellow fever vaccination. Via MiXCR, TCRdb re-called the 5' RACE reads, giving one row per CDR3 protein. There are about 120,000 distinct CDR3 sequences in the sample; roughly 9% occur only once, and under 40% lies in the top ten. The specimen was CD8+ T cells sorted from PBMCs, collected on the day of the yellow fever booster vaccination. Receptor source: a man between 18 and 29 years old who received the YFV17D yellow fever vaccine.

There are a few counts of this clonotype. The CDR3 nucleotides are TGTGCCAGCAGCCCAGAGGACAGGACCTTCTATGGCTACACCTTC. It codes for CASSPEDRTFYGYTF. The gene calls are TRBV7-9 and TRBJ1-2, with 7 bases fitting TRBD1. Germline lookup yields CDR1 SEHNR and CDR2 FQNEAQ (reference sequence). V gave up 5 bases and J gave up 4 bases; unmatched junction bases: 10. The CDR3 loop spans 15 amino acids.

The chain combines TRBV4-3 with TRBJ2-2, with 14 bases fitting TRBD2. From germline, CDR1 is LGHNA and CDR2 YSLEER. J was trimmed by 6 bases and V by 6 bases; bases with no gene match: 3. The CDR3 length is 15 residues. This chain's CDR3 is CASRTTSGGAGELFF. The CDR3 DNA is TGCGCCAGCAGGACGACTAGCGGGGGGGCCGGGGAGCTGTTTTTT.

This clonotype was seen more than once but under ten times. This chain uses TRBV29-1 with TRBJ2-5, with TRBD1 matching over 9 bases. The length of the CDR3 is 12 residues. Germline lookup yields CDR1 SQVTM and CDR2 ANQGSEA. V lost 7 bases and J lost 4; bases outside the gene matches: 4. The CDR3 region has the DNA TGCAGCGCTACAGGGGGCTCAGAGACCCAGTACTTC. This encodes CSATGGSETQYF.

This clonotype was detected a few times. This rearrangement joins TRBV20-1 to TRBJ2-7, with unresolved D. Trimming removed 0 bases from V and 0 bases from J, with 6 bases in between. CDR1 is DFQATT and CDR2 is SNEGSKA in the germline V gene (reference sequence). This CDR3 has 13 amino acids. CDR3 sequence: CSARDTSSYEQYF. The CDR3 coding sequence is TGCAGTGCTAGAGACACCAGCTCCTACGAGCAGTACTTC.

The J gene is TRBJ1-2, the V gene TRBV6-5; 7 bases match TRBD1. The CDR3 is made up of 14 amino acids. J gave up 3 bases and V 5 bases, and 6 bases lay outside the gene matches. CDR1 and CDR2 from the germline V gene are MNHEY and SVGAGI. The CDR3 reads CASSTRDRYYGYTF. The CDR3, as DNA: TGTGCCAGCAGTACCCGGGACAGATACTATGGCTACACCTTC.

The chain has TRBV7-9 and TRBJ2-7; possible D gene TRBD1, 6 bases. The CDR3 is 16 amino acids. V was trimmed by 0 bases and J by 1 base, leaving 13 bases between them. In germline, CDR1 is SEHNR, CDR2 FQNEAQ (reference sequence). CDR3 region: CASSLAQGLSSYEQYF. The CDR3 bases are TGTGCCAGCAGCTTAGCACAGGGTCTATCATCCTACGAGCAGTACTTC.

V usage is TRBV6-2 or TRBV6-3 and J usage is TRBJ2-1; D may be TRBD1 or TRBD2 (5 bases each). The CDR3 sequence is 12 residues long. Germline V gene sequence: CDR1 MNHEY, CDR2 SVGEGT. Trimming left V 6 bases short and J 9 bases short, with 12 bases between. Here the CDR3 reads CASSAGAGEQFF. The DNA for the CDR3 is TGTGCCAGCAGCGCCGGGGCTGGTGAGCAGTTCTTC.

This clonotype was recorded many times. The chain recombines TRBV5-1 with TRBJ1-2; D unclear. CDR1 is SGHRS and CDR2 is YFSETQ in the germline V gene. This CDR3 has 13 residues. Deletions cut 0 bases from V and 8 bases from J, with 11 bases between. The CDR3 protein is CASSLVSRDGYTF. CDR3 nucleotides: TGCGCCAGCAGCTTGGTGAGCAGAGACGGCTACACCTTC. The full variable domain, its missing parts supplied by reference TRBV5-1 and TRBJ1-2, is KAGVTQTPRYLIKTRGQQVTLSCSPISGHRSVSWYQQTPGQGLQFLFEYFSETQRNKGNFPGRFSGRQFSNSRSEMNVSTLELGDSALYLCASSLVSRDGYTFGSGTRLTVV.